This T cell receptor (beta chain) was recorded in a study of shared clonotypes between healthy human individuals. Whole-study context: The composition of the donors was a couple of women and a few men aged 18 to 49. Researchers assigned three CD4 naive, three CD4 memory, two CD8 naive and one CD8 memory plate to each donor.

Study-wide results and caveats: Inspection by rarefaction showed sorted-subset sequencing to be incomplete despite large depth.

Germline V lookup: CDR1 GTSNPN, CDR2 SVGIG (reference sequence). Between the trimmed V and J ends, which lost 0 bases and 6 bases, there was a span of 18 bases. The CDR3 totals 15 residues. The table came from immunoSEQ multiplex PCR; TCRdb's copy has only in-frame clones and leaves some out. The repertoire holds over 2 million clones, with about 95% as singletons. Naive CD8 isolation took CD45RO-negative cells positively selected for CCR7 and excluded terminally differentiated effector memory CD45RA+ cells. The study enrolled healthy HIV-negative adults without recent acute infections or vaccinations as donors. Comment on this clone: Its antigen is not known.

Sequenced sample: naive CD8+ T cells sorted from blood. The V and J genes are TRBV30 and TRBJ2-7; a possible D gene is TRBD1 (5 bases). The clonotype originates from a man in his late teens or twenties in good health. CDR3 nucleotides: TGTGCCTGGAGTGTACGGGCAGGGCTTGACGGCGAGCAGTACTTC. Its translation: CAWSVRAGLDGEQYF.